The rows below give T cell receptor beta chains drawn from one sample of a study of CD8+ T cells in alopecia areata. The assay was immunoSEQ multiplex PCR, and TCRdb's table has in-frame clones only and misses some. The data show about 150,000 clones, around two thirds seen once. Specimen: CD8+ T cells sorted from blood. The receptors were gathered from a human donor in good health. CDR3s include the opening cysteine and the closing phenylalanine or tryptophan. A D gene is named only where the DNA matches it firmly. Clone size, where shown, is once, few, many, or a class for clones that have expanded.

V,J,size,D,DNA,CDR3
TRBV5-6,TRBJ2-7,-,-,TGTGCCAGCAGCTTGACCGGTAACGAGCAGTACTTC,CASSLTGNEQYF
TRBV4-1,TRBJ1-2,-,TRBD1,TGCGCCAGCAGCCAACAAGGACAGGGGTTCTATGGCTACACCTTC,CASSQQGQGFYGYTF
TRBV5-6,TRBJ2-7,-,-,TGTGCCAGCAGCTCTACCTCCTACGAGCAGTACTTC,CASSSTSYEQYF
TRBV6-1,TRBJ2-5,-,-,TGTGCCAGCAGTGCCCGGGGGAGGCGGGAGACCCAGTACTTC,CASSARGRRETQYF
TRBV29-1,TRBJ2-7,-,TRBD1,TGCAGCGTGGGGACAGCCTATTCCTACGAGCAGTACTTC,CSVGTAYSYEQYF
TRBV28,TRBJ2-2,few,-,TGTGCCAGCACCGTGACAGGGAACACCGGGGAGCTGTTTTTT,CASTVTGNTGELFF
TRBV30,TRBJ2-2,-,-,TGTGCCTGGAGCAAGACGGGGAACACCGGGGAGCTGTTTTTT,CAWSKTGNTGELFF
TRBV15,TRBJ2-3,-,TRBD1,TGTGCCACCAGCAGCGGGGACAGGGTTACAGATACGCAGTATTTT,CATSSGDRVTDTQYF
TRBV29-1,TRBJ2-7,few,-,TGCAGCACCAGGGGCCAGGGGAGCTCCTACGAGCAGTACTTC,CSTRGQGSSYEQYF
TRBV19,TRBJ2-1,few,TRBD2,TGTGCCAGTAGTCTTGGGGCGGGAGGGCCGCATGAGCAGTTCTTC,CASSLGAGGPHEQFF
TRBV9,TRBJ1-1,few,TRBD1,TGTGCCAGCAACCCGGGACAGGGGCCTGAAGCTTTCTTT,CASNPGQGPEAFF
TRBV29-1,TRBJ2-7,-,TRBD2,TGCAGTATTAGGGGGACTAGCGGGAGTTCGTATTCCTACGAGCAGTACTTC,CSIRGTSGSSYSYEQYF
TRBV10-2,TRBJ2-1,-,-,TGCGCCAGCGGGGGTAACAATGAGCAGTTCTTC,CASGGNNEQFF
TRBV30,TRBJ1-1,-,-,TGTGCCTGGAGAATGAACACTGAAGCTTTCTTT,CAWRMNTEAFF
TRBV7-9,TRBJ2-5,-,-,TGTGCCAGCAGCGCCGCCCTAGGAGCGGGCGAGACCCAGTACTTC,CASSAALGAGETQYF
TRBV5-8,TRBJ2-5,once,-,TGTGCCAGCAGCTCCTCTTACAGGGAAGGGAAGACCCAGTACTTC,CASSSSYREGKTQYF
TRBV9,TRBJ2-5,once,-,TGTGCCAGCAGCGGCGACAGGAAAGAGACCCAGTACTTC,CASSGDRKETQYF
TRBV9,TRBJ1-2,few,-,TGTGCCAGCAGCGCCTTTAATTCTCCCGACAGTAACTATGGCTACACCTTC,CASSAFNSPDSNYGYTF
TRBV29-1,TRBJ1-2,-,-,TGCAGCGTTATACAGGGATCTAACTATGGCTACACCTTC,CSVIQGSNYGYTF
TRBV29-1,TRBJ1-2,-,-,TGCAGCCTTTGGACAGAAGACTATGGCTACACCTTC,CSLWTEDYGYTF
TRBV28,TRBJ2-7,-,-,TGTGCCACCCGGGCCCACGAGCAGTACTTC,CATRAHEQYF
TRBV27,TRBJ1-1,-,-,TGTGCCAGCAGTCCGCCAGGAGATTTTGAAGCTTTCTTT,CASSPPGDFEAFF
TRBV19,TRBJ2-1,-,TRBD2,TGTGCCAGTAGTGTGGGGACTAGCGGGTTCAATGAGCAGTTCTTC,CASSVGTSGFNEQFF
TRBV5-4,TRBJ2-7,-,TRBD1,TGTGCCAGCAGCCCGGACAGGGGGCACGAGCAGTACTTC,CASSPDRGHEQYF
TRBV6-5,TRBJ2-1,-,-,TGTGCCAGCAGCTACCGCGAGGCGCAGTTCTTC,CASSYREAQFF
TRBV5-1,TRBJ2-7,-,-,TGCGCCAGCAGCTTGCCCTACGAGCAGTACTTC,CASSLPYEQYF
TRBV29-1,TRBJ2-7,few,-,TGCAGCGTTGAAGACGGGGGAACCTACGAGCAGTACTTC,CSVEDGGTYEQYF
TRBV29-1,TRBJ2-5,few,TRBD2,TGCAGCGTTGTAGCGGGAGGGACGACGGGGGACCAGTACTTC,CSVVAGGTTGDQYF
TRBV5-1,TRBJ2-3,-,-,TGCGCCAGCAGCTTGGAATGGATTAGCACAGATACGCAGTATTTT,CASSLEWISTDTQYF
TRBV5-6,TRBJ1-5,-,-,TGTGCCAGCAGTTTGGGAGGGGCGCCGACGAGGAAAGCCCAGCCCCAGCATTTT,CASSLGGAPTRKAQPQHF
TRBV4-1,TRBJ1-5,-,-,TGCGCCAGCAGCCAAGACAGGGTGAGCCAGCCCCAGCATTTT,CASSQDRVSQPQHF
TRBV9,TRBJ2-3,-,-,TGTGCCAGCAGCGTAGCTAGCACAGATACGCAGTATTTT,CASSVASTDTQYF
TRBV7-9,TRBJ2-1,-,-,TGTGCCAGCAGTCTAGCGTACAATGAGCAGTTCTTC,CASSLAYNEQFF
TRBV6-6,TRBJ2-5,-,TRBD2,TGTGCCAGCAGCGCTTATCTAGCGGGAGAGACCCAGTACTTC,CASSAYLAGETQYF
TRBV7-9,TRBJ2-7,-,-,TGTGCCAGCAGCTTAGCCAGGGACAAAGGCCACGAGCAGTACTTC,CASSLARDKGHEQYF
TRBV7-6,TRBJ1-1,-,-,TGTGCCAGCAGTTCCATGCGTGGGACTGAAGCTTTCTTT,CASSSMRGTEAFF
TRBV5-1,TRBJ2-3,-,-,TGCGCCAGCAGCTCCCCTCACCAGACAGAGGGCACAGATACGCAGTATTTT,CASSSPHQTEGTDTQYF
TRBV5-1,TRBJ2-5,-,-,TGCGCCAGCAGCTTGGCCGGGCCAGGGGTTGGGAAGACCCAGTACTTC,CASSLAGPGVGKTQYF
TRBV9,TRBJ2-2,-,TRBD2,TGTGCCAGCAGCGTTAGCGGGATTAACACCGGGGAGCTGTTTTTT,CASSVSGINTGELFF
TRBV15,TRBJ2-2,-,TRBD2,TGTGCCACCAGCAGAGATCTACTAGCGGGTAGCACCGGGGAGCTGTTTTTT,CATSRDLLAGSTGELFF
TRBV11-2,TRBJ2-3,-,-,TGTGCCAGCAGCTTGGCAGGCACAGATACGCAGTATTTT,CASSLAGTDTQYF
TRBV29-1,TRBJ2-2,-,-,TGCAGCGTCTATCTGGAGGGGGAGCTGTTTTTT,CSVYLEGELFF
TRBV13,TRBJ2-2,-,-,TGTGCCAGCAGCACTCGACTACCCCGGGAGCTGTTTTTT,CASSTRLPRELFF
TRBV9,TRBJ2-1,-,-,TGTGCCAGCAGCGGGACGGATGTGGGTCAACTGGGGAATGAGCAGTTCTTC,CASSGTDVGQLGNEQFF
TRBV30,TRBJ1-1,-,TRBD1,TGTGCCTGGAGTCCCCCCCAGGGGGAGAAGACGGTGAACACTGAAGCTTTCTTT,CAWSPPQGEKTVNTEAFF